The 25 T cell receptor beta chains below come from one sample, sequenced in a study of CD8 T cells in Susac syndrome. The RNA input was roughly 0.45 to 1 ug, and it was reverse transcribed with random hexamers. TCRdb analysed the immunoSEQ multiplex PCR reads with MiXCR anew, one entry per CDR3 protein. The sample has about 140,000 distinct CDR3 sequences, more than 85% seen once; the top ten hold about 0.18%. Sequenced input: CD8+ T cells from PBMCs. These receptors came from a human donor with Susac syndrome.

The chain employs TRBV6-5 and TRBJ1-1; TRBD1 agrees at 7 bases. The V gene's germline CDR1 is MNHEY and CDR2 SVGAGI. V trimming: 2 bases; J trimming: 6 bases; junction bases outside the gene matches: 3. This CDR3 has 13 amino acids. The CDR3 sequence is CASSYGTAPEAFF. The CDR3 coding sequence is TGTGCCAGCAGTTACGGGACAGCCCCTGAAGCTTTCTTT.

This clonotype was recorded only once. CDR3 nucleotide sequence: TGTGCCAGCGGTGACATGAACACTGAAGCTTTCTTT. It translates to CASGDMNTEAFF. The chain is built from TRBV13 and TRBJ1-1; D is uncertain. The CDR3 contains 12 residues. The ends were cut back, 8 bases at V and 0 bases at J, with 7 bases in the middle. Germline V gene lookup returns CDR1 PRHDT and CDR2 FYEKMQ (reference sequence).

The V and J genes are TRBV5-4 and TRBJ2-7; TRBD2 matches at 11 bases. The CDR3 extends over 16 amino acids. V lost 0 bases to trimming and J lost 4 bases; unmatched junction nucleotides: 6. The germline V gene has CDR1 SGHNT and CDR2 YYREEE (reference sequence). The CDR3 DNA reads as TGTGCCAGCAGCTTGGAAGGGACTAGCGGTTTTTACGAGCAGTACTTC. It encodes CASSLEGTSGFYEQYF.

J is TRBJ2-3 and V is TRBV6-1; no reliable D call. The germline V and J ends were trimmed by 3 bases and 4 bases, with 11 bases remaining between them. Germline V lookup: CDR1 MNHNS, CDR2 SASEGT. This CDR3 is built from 14 residues. CDR3 in DNA: TGTGCCAGCAGTGATCAGGCTTTCGCAGATACGCAGTATTTT. This sequence encodes CASSDQAFADTQYF.

This chain joins TRBV6-4 and TRBJ2-1, with TRBD1 matching 10 bases. The germline V gene has CDR1 MRHNA and CDR2 SNTAGT. Unmatched junction bases numbered 9, after V lost 11 bases and J lost 8 bases. This CDR3 region has 13 residues. The CDR3 protein is CALPGQGRDEQFF. The DNA for the CDR3 is TGTGCCCTTCCGGGACAGGGGCGCGATGAGCAGTTCTTC.

The V call is TRBV11-2, the J call TRBJ2-3; D assignment may be TRBD1 or TRBD2 (5 bases each). V lost 3 bases and J lost 1, with 11 bases in between. This CDR3 has 15 residues. The germline V gene encodes CDR1 SGHAT and CDR2 FQNNGV. This CDR3 is CASSFKLGGTDTQYF. The CDR3 DNA follows: TGTGCCAGCAGCTTCAAGCTGGGGGGCACAGATACGCAGTATTTT.

The rearrangement links TRBV11-2 to TRBJ2-3; D is unclear. The CDR3 length is 15 residues. V was pared by 1 base and J by 5 bases, with 13 bases between. CDR1 is SGHAT, CDR2 FQNNGV, per germline. CDR3 nucleotides: TGTGCCAGCAGCTTAGCTGGCTCGATTGTAGATACGCAGTATTTT. Encoded protein: CASSLAGSIVDTQYF. The full variable domain, completed using reference TRBV11-2 and TRBJ2-3, is EAGVAQSPRYKIIEKRQSVAFWCNPISGHATLYWYQQILGQGPKLLIQFQNNGVVDDSQLPKDRFSAERLKGVDSTLKIQPAKLEDSAVYLCASSLAGSIVDTQYFGPGTRLTVL.

This clonotype was seen a single time. The gene calls are TRBV15 and TRBJ1-5; no clear D. The CDR3 sequence is 14 residues long. Germline-derived CDR1 and CDR2 are LNHNV and YYDKDF (reference sequence). V lost 0 bases and J lost 4, with 7 bases in between. The CDR3 DNA reads TGTGCCACCAGCAGAGAGAACGCGAATCAGCCCCAGCATTTT. Amino acid sequence: CATSRENANQPQHF.

This chain joins TRBV7-2 and TRBJ2-1, with 7 bases matching TRBD1. Germline CDR1 is SGHTA and CDR2 is FQGNSA. CDR3 length: 13 amino acids. V dropped 4 bases and J dropped 9; count of bases not matched to a gene: 6. The CDR3 region has the DNA TGTGCCAGCAGCTCGGTAGGGGGCGGTGAGCAGTTCTTC. Its protein is CASSSVGGGEQFF. Combining the CDR3 with reference TRBV7-2 and TRBJ2-1 gives the whole variable domain GAGVSQSPSNKVTEKGKDVELRCDPISGHTALYWYRQSLGQGLEFLIYFQGNSAPDKSGLPSDRFSAERTGGSVSTLTIQRTQQEDSAVYLCASSSVGGGEQFFGPGTRLTVL.

The gene calls are TRBV29-1 and TRBJ2-6; 11 positions agree with TRBD1. CDR1 and CDR2 (germline): SQVTM, ANQGSEA. The CDR3 is 17 residues long. V lost 0 bases to trimming and J lost 2 bases; unmatched junction nucleotides: 3. CDR3 amino acids: CSVEDLDRGPGANVLTF. The CDR3 region has the DNA TGCAGCGTTGAAGATTTGGACAGGGGGCCTGGGGCCAACGTCCTGACTTTC.

The chain recombines TRBV9 with TRBJ2-3; D not certain. Germline assignment: CDR1 SGDLS and CDR2 YYNGEE. The CDR3 runs 12 residues. V lost 3 bases, J lost 6 bases, and 8 bases lay in between. The chain's CDR3 is CASSESDDTQYF. In nucleotides, the CDR3 is TGTGCCAGCAGCGAGTCCGACGATACGCAGTATTTT.

This rearrangement joins TRBV12-3 or TRBV12-4 to TRBJ2-1; unclear D gene. This CDR3 comprises 11 residues. The V gene lost 2 bases and the J gene lost 5 bases, with 1 base spanning the gap. CDR3 bases: TGTGCCAGCAGTTTACACAATGAGCAGTTCTTC. Protein: CASSLHNEQFF.

The gene calls are TRBV6-1 and TRBJ2-3; tentative D call: TRBD2 (7 bases). Germline CDR1 reads MNHNS; CDR2 reads SASEGT. This CDR3 contains 17 residues. The V end lost 6 bases, the J end lost 2 bases, and 21 bases lay between the germline ends. CDR3 sequence (DNA): TGTGCCAGCAGCCGACGCGGGGGCCGAGCCCACACAGATACGCAGTATTTT. The encoded protein is CASSRRGGRAHTDTQYF.

The chain couples TRBV29-1 to TRBJ1-4; D uncertain. V was shortened by 6 bases and J by 2 bases, with 16 bases between the two germline ends. The CDR3 length is 15 residues. Germline CDR1 and CDR2: SQVTM and ANQGSEA. CDR3 sequence reads: CSVRSKWMTNEKLFF. CDR3 coding DNA: TGCAGCGTCCGATCTAAATGGATGACTAATGAAAAACTGTTTTTT.

The sample holds a few counts of this clonotype. The chain has TRBV7-9 and TRBJ2-5; no reliable D call. CDR1 and CDR2 from the germline V gene are SEHNR and FQNEAQ (reference sequence). There are 12 residues in the CDR3. Trimming took 2 bases from V and 4 from J, leaving 5 bases between them. This CDR3 reads CASSLFSETQYF. In DNA, the CDR3 is TGTGCCAGCAGCTTATTCTCAGAGACCCAGTACTTC.

The chain recombines TRBV5-1 with TRBJ2-2; D is perhaps TRBD1 or TRBD2 (5 bases each). This CDR3 region has 12 residues. CDR1 SGHRS and CDR2 YFSETQ come from the germline V gene. The V and J ends lost 4 bases and 7 bases respectively, with 8 bases between them. The CDR3 here is CASSPRGGELFF. The CDR3 region has the DNA TGCGCCAGCAGCCCGAGGGGCGGGGAGCTGTTTTTT.

The chain carries TRBV14 and TRBJ2-1; tentative D call: TRBD2 (5 bases). The V and J ends lost 4 bases and 5 bases respectively, with 12 bases between them. The CDR3 has 14 residues. Germline-derived CDR1 and CDR2 are SGHDN and FVKESK. The chain's CDR3 is CASSPTRDHNEQFF. CDR3 in DNA: TGTGCCAGCAGCCCTACTCGGGATCACAATGAGCAGTTCTTC.

The chain couples TRBV4-1 to TRBJ2-7, with TRBD2 as a possible D gene (7 bases). The germline V gene has CDR1 MGHRA and CDR2 YSYEKL. The CDR3 extends over 13 amino acids. Trimming pared 3 bases from V and 6 bases from J, leaving 12 bases between. CDR3 sequence reads: CASSHPGGPEQYF. The CDR3 nucleotides are TGCGCCAGCAGCCATCCGGGGGGCCCCGAGCAGTACTTC.

The chain carries TRBV14 and TRBJ1-3; 7 positions agree with TRBD1. After removal of 0 bases from V and 2 bases from J, the junction contained 7 bases not matched to a gene. This CDR3 spans 17 amino acids. Germline CDR1 SGHDN, CDR2 FVKESK. The CDR3, as DNA: TGTGCCAGCAGCCAAGATTGGAACAGGGGAGCTGGAAACACCATATATTTT. Protein: CASSQDWNRGAGNTIYF. Looking up the rest from reference TRBV14 and TRBJ1-3 gives the full variable domain: EAGVTQFPSHSVIEKGQTVTLRCDPISGHDNLYWYRRVMGKEIKFLLHFVKESKQDESGMPNNRFLAERTGGTYSTLKVQPAELEDSGVYFCASSQDWNRGAGNTIYFGEGSWLTVV.

The V gene is TRBV13, the J gene TRBJ1-2, with 7 bases lining up with TRBD1. The J segment lost 2 bases and the V segment lost 4 bases, leaving 10 bases of the junction unmatched. The V gene's germline CDR1 is PRHDT and CDR2 FYEKMQ (reference sequence). The CDR3 runs 16 residues. Here the CDR3 DNA reads TGTGCCAGCAGCTCGAGGGGGACAGCCCAGAACTATGGCTACACCTTC. Translating gives CASSSRGTAQNYGYTF.

The V gene is TRBV27, the J gene TRBJ1-1; TRBD1 matches 10 bases. The germline CDR1 and CDR2 sequences are MNHEY and SMNVEV (reference sequence). The CDR3 length is 14 residues. Losses at the gene ends were 6 bases for V and 3 bases for J; bases not matched to a gene: 4. The CDR3, as DNA: TGTGCCAGCAGATGGACAGGGGGTGACACTGAAGCTTTCTTT. Translating it yields CASRWTGGDTEAFF.

The chain uses TRBV4-1 and TRBJ2-7; TRBD1 matches 7 bases. Germline-derived CDR1 and CDR2 are MGHRA and YSYEKL. CDR3 length: 14 residues. J lost 5 bases, V lost 4 bases, and 8 bases had no gene match. DNA of the CDR3: TGCGCCAGCAGCCCCAACCTCACAGGGGACGAGCAGTACTTC. As protein: CASSPNLTGDEQYF.

The chain couples TRBV29-1 to TRBJ2-5, with 9 bases lining up with TRBD1. The CDR3 runs 14 residues. J lost 3 bases, V lost 7 bases, and 9 bases had no gene match. Per germline, CDR1 SQVTM and CDR2 ANQGSEA. CDR3 in amino acids: CSAKQGAGKETQYF. In DNA form, the CDR3 reads TGCAGCGCCAAACAGGGGGCAGGTAAAGAGACCCAGTACTTC.

The chain uses TRBV20-1 and TRBJ2-5; D is perhaps TRBD2 (6 bases). Germline V lookup: CDR1 DFQATT, CDR2 SNEGSKA (reference sequence). The CDR3 contains 13 residues. Trimming left V 6 bases short and J 1 base short, with 12 bases between. CDR3 sequence: CSALGLIQETQYF. The CDR3 region has the DNA TGCAGTGCATTGGGACTCATCCAAGAGACCCAGTACTTC.

V is TRBV27 and J is TRBJ2-7, with D uncertain. The CDR3 has 13 residues. V shed 7 bases and J shed 6 bases, with 16 bases lying between them. Germline V gene data show CDR1 as MNHEY and CDR2 as SMNVEV (reference sequence). The CDR3 sequence is CASTTDLLSEQYF. The CDR3 DNA reads as TGTGCCAGCACCACGGACCTCCTGTCCGAGCAGTACTTC.